Below, 29 T cell receptor beta chains from the same sample are listed, as sequenced in a study of T cells in Graves' hyperthyroidism and ophthalmopathy. RNA transcripts provided the source from which TCR beta CDR3 regions were amplified. RT-PCR in the first round (using the HTBI primer set) targeted the TCR CDR3. MiXCR, run by TCRdb on the multiplex PCR reads, gives a single entry per CDR3 protein. The table lists around 620,000 distinct CDR3 sequences, more than 45% of them singletons. The specimen was peripheral blood or thyroid tissue (not recorded which). These receptors all come from an adult woman with Graves' disease, either hyperthyroidism or ophthalmopathy (not recorded which).

V usage is TRBV10-3 and J usage is TRBJ1-3, with D hard to call. Germline values: CDR1 ENHRY, CDR2 SYGVKD. Trimming removed 7 bases at V and 10 bases at J, with 17 bases between. The CDR3 totals 13 residues. CDR3 sequence reads: CAITQEGSKTIYF. CDR3 coding DNA: TGTGCCATCACCCAGGAAGGGTCTAAAACCATATATTTT.

The genes are TRBV2 and TRBJ1-2; no reliable D call. The germline CDR1 and CDR2 sequences are SNHLY and FYNNEI. This CDR3 region has 14 residues. With 7 bases removed from V and 8 bases from J, the gap between germline ends came to 20 bases. The CDR3 bases are TGTGCCAGCATGAGAGCGTCGGGTTCGCAGGGCTACACCTTC. It yields the protein CASMRASGSQGYTF.

The chain uses TRBV6-4 and TRBJ2-7; D unresolved. The CDR3 is 14 residues long. V was cut by 5 bases and J by 1 base, with 12 bases left in between. Germline CDR1 MRHNA, CDR2 SNTAGT. CDR3 sequence (DNA): TGTGCCAGCAGTCGAACGTCGGAGTCCTACGAGCAGTACTTC. It translates to CASSRTSESYEQYF.

Of note for this clonotype: Likely a read error: the CDR3 ends without its conserved phenylalanine or tryptophan. The chain uses TRBV6-5 and TRBJ1-5; D remains unclear. The CDR3 sequence is 14 residues long. CDR1 is MNHEY, CDR2 SVGAGI, per germline. Deletions cut 6 bases from V and 4 bases from J, with 13 bases between. The CDR3 is CASSQRAGNQPQHC. In nucleotides, the CDR3 is TGTGCCAGCAGCCAAAGGGCGGGAAATCAGCCCCAGCATTGT.

The J gene is TRBJ1-2, the V gene TRBV10-3; maybe TRBD1 (5 bases). Germline lookup yields CDR1 ENHRY and CDR2 SYGVKD. Trimming took 4 bases from V and 7 from J, leaving 13 bases between them. The CDR3 length is 13 residues. The CDR3, as DNA: TGTGCCATCAGTGCTTTGAGGGGCGGTGGCTACACCTTC. It translates to CAISALRGGGYTF.

The V and J genes are TRBV24-1 and TRBJ1-4, with unresolved D. The CDR3 sequence is 13 residues long. CDR1 is KGHDR, CDR2 SFDVKD, per germline. The V end lost 3 bases, the J end lost 14 bases, and 15 bases lay between the germline ends. The CDR3 is CATSDPQLGKLFF. The CDR3 bases are TGTGCCACCAGTGATCCCCAGTTGGGGAAGCTGTTTTTT.

This clonotype was seen ten or more times. The CDR3 protein is CASSLSTRGRNSPLHF. The CDR3 bases are TGCGCCAGCAGCTTAAGCACCAGGGGAAGGAATTCACCCCTCCACTTT. This chain joins TRBV5-1 and TRBJ1-6; D might be TRBD1 (6 bases). CDR3 length: 16 residues. Trimming took off 2 bases at V and 7 bases at J, with 16 bases between the two ends. Germline CDR1 and CDR2: SGHRS and YFSETQ.

As to this clonotype: Just one base apart from a much larger clone, this may be a read error. The chain uses TRBV20-1 and TRBJ1-5; D unclear. V shed 3 bases and J shed 6 bases, with 12 bases lying between them. CDR1 is DFQATT, CDR2 SNEGSKA, per germline (reference sequence). This CDR3 has 13 amino acids. The DNA of the CDR3 is TGCAGTGCTAGGACCGACGGCGGTCAGCCCCAGCATTTT. Translating gives CSARTDGGQPQHF.

V and J are TRBV7-3 and TRBJ2-5; 15 bases match TRBD2. J gave up 3 bases and V 0 bases, and 2 bases lay outside the gene matches. Germline V gives CDR1 SGHTA, CDR2 FQGTGA. The CDR3 covers 17 residues. CDR3 protein: CASSLTGLAGGEETQYF. In nucleotides, the CDR3 is TGTGCCAGCAGCTTAACGGGACTAGCGGGAGGAGAAGAGACCCAGTACTTC. Supplemented by reference TRBV7-3 and TRBJ2-5, the full variable domain reads GAGVSQTPSNKVTEKGKYVELRCDPISGHTALYWYRQSLGQGPEFLIYFQGTGAADDSGLPNDRFFAVRPEGSVSTLKIQRTERGDSAVYLCASSLTGLAGGEETQYFGPGTRLLVL.

In this sample, this clonotype turned up a few times. V usage is TRBV5-1 and J usage is TRBJ1-5; no clear D. The CDR3 consists of 13 residues. V dropped 3 bases and J dropped 5 bases, with 9 bases sitting between them. Germline CDR1 and CDR2: SGHRS and YFSETQ. The chain's CDR3 is CASSSDLDQPQHF. CDR3 in DNA: TGCGCCAGCAGCTCGGACTTGGATCAGCCCCAGCATTTT.

This clonotype has a count of ten or more. This chain joins TRBV6-1 and TRBJ1-4, with 8 bases lining up with TRBD1. The CDR3 has 13 amino acids. Germline loops: CDR1 MNHNS, CDR2 SASEGT. The V and J ends lost 5 bases and 7 bases, in that order; junction bases with no gene match: 3. DNA for the CDR3: TGTGCCAGCAGTCCCGACAGGGGTGAAAAACTGTTTTTT. Protein product: CASSPDRGEKLFF.

The rearrangement uses TRBV6-5 and TRBJ1-2; D unclear. The length of the CDR3 is 13 residues. V lost 7 bases to trimming and J lost 4 bases, with 13 bases between them. Looked up from germline, CDR1 is MNHEY and CDR2 is SVGAGI. The CDR3 spells CASTNSQPYGYTF. The CDR3 region has the DNA TGTGCCAGCACCAACAGTCAGCCCTATGGCTACACCTTC.

J is TRBJ1-5 and V is TRBV4-1, with D unresolved. The V end was cut by 4 bases, the J end by 1 base, with 5 bases between. CDR1 MGHRA and CDR2 YSYEKL come from the germline V gene. CDR3 length: 13 amino acids. The DNA of the CDR3 is TGCGCCAGCAGCCCGACAAGCAATCAGCCCCAGCATTTT. This translates into CASSPTSNQPQHF.

This clonotype has at least ten counts. This chain uses TRBV6-5 with TRBJ2-7; 11 bases are shared with TRBD1. V lost 0 bases to trimming and J lost 9 bases; unmatched junction nucleotides: 4. The CDR3 sequence is 14 residues long. The V gene's germline CDR1 is MNHEY and CDR2 SVGAGI. Here the CDR3 reads CASSYSDRGRGQYF. The CDR3 coding sequence is TGTGCCAGCAGTTACTCGGACAGGGGGCGCGGGCAGTACTTC.

The chain uses TRBV10-3 and TRBJ2-7; D remains unclear. Germline CDR1 reads ENHRY; CDR2 reads SYGVKD. The CDR3 is 13 amino acids. The V and J ends lost 2 bases and 12 bases respectively, with 17 bases between them. CDR3 residues: CAISETETSPLYF. In DNA, the CDR3 is TGTGCCATCAGTGAGACAGAGACAAGCCCACTGTACTTC.

This clonotype showed up many times. The chain combines TRBV7-3 with TRBJ1-1; TRBD1 is a possible D gene (5 bases). The CDR3 consists of 13 residues. The germline gives CDR1 SGHTA, CDR2 FQGTGA. V lost 3 bases and J lost 7, with 12 bases in between. DNA for the CDR3: TGTGCCAGCAGCTTCCGCGACAGTAGTGAAGCTTTCTTT. Translation: CASSFRDSSEAFF.

The rearrangement joins TRBV5-1 to TRBJ1-5; D is uncertain. This CDR3 has 14 residues. V lost 0 bases and J lost 1, with 5 bases in between. Germline lookup yields CDR1 SGHRS and CDR2 YFSETQ. The CDR3 protein is CASSLDVSNQPQHF. The CDR3 DNA is TGCGCCAGCAGCTTGGATGTGAGCAATCAGCCCCAGCATTTT.

This clonotype has a count of ten or more. The rearrangement uses TRBV2 and TRBJ1-4, with D perhaps matching TRBD1 (5 bases). This CDR3 comprises 14 residues. Germline CDR1 and CDR2: SNHLY and FYNNEI. The ends were cut back, 6 bases at V and 12 bases at J, with 20 bases in the middle. The CDR3 DNA is TGTGCCAGCAGCTTGTCGGGGGGTACGCGGGAACTGTTTTTT. It yields the protein CASSLSGGTRELFF.

This clonotype showed up many times. This chain connects TRBV6-6 to TRBJ2-7; 8 bases line up with TRBD2. The V and J ends lost 4 bases and 5 bases, in that order; junction bases with no gene match: 10. The CDR3 runs 15 residues. Germline CDR1 MNHNY, CDR2 SVGAGI (reference sequence). This CDR3 is CASSSPRGLVNEQYF. Here the CDR3 DNA reads TGTGCCAGCAGTTCGCCTCGGGGACTAGTAAACGAGCAGTACTTC.

This clonotype was seen many times. V is TRBV9 and J is TRBJ1-4; no clear D gene. The CDR3 spans 15 residues. Trimming stripped 3 bases from V and 5 bases from J, with 14 bases between. Germline V gene lookup returns CDR1 SGDLS and CDR2 YYNGEE. DNA for the CDR3: TGTGCCAGCAGCGCAAGGACGGACGAAAATGAAAAACTGTTTTTT. Encoded protein: CASSARTDENEKLFF.

The V and J genes are TRBV7-9 and TRBJ1-3; TRBD1 is a possible D gene (5 bases). V was shortened by 5 bases and J by 14 bases, with 13 bases between the two germline ends. CDR3 size: 11 residues. Germline V gives CDR1 SEHNR, CDR2 FQNEAQ (reference sequence). The CDR3 region is CASSRTGSLYF. The CDR3 region has the DNA TGTGCCAGCAGCCGAACAGGTTCCTTATATTTT.

This sequence joins TRBV20-1 and TRBJ1-3; D is uncertain. Trimming shortened V by 2 bases and J by 8 bases, and 13 bases separated the two germline ends. The CDR3 is made up of 13 amino acids. Germline V CDR1 and CDR2: DFQATT, SNEGSKA (reference sequence). In nucleotides, the CDR3 is TGCAGTGCTAGACCGACACTGACGGACACCATATATTTT. This encodes CSARPTLTDTIYF.

The V call is TRBV6-1, the J call TRBJ2-7; D possibly corresponds to TRBD1 (6 bases). This CDR3 comprises 14 residues. The V gene's germline CDR1 is MNHNS and CDR2 SASEGT. V gave up 6 bases and J gave up 2 bases, with 14 bases separating them. The CDR3 protein is CASSQRKGAYEQYF. CDR3 sequence (DNA): TGTGCCAGCAGCCAAAGAAAGGGGGCCTACGAGCAGTACTTC.

This sequence joins TRBV7-2 and TRBJ2-5; 7 bases map to TRBD1. The germline gives CDR1 SGHTA, CDR2 FQGNSA. This CDR3 is built from 14 residues. V gave up 5 bases and J gave up 5 bases; unmatched junction bases: 8. The CDR3 protein is CASSPFRGLETQYF. The CDR3 nucleotides are TGTGCCAGCAGCCCTTTTAGGGGGCTGGAGACCCAGTACTTC.

V usage is TRBV5-1 and J usage is TRBJ1-1; tentatively, D is TRBD1 (6 bases). V was pared by 2 bases and J by 2 bases, with 13 bases between. Germline-derived CDR1 and CDR2 are SGHRS and YFSETQ. This CDR3 region has 15 residues. CDR3 sequence: CASSFVTGLNTEAFF. CDR3 DNA sequence: TGCGCCAGCAGCTTTGTTACAGGGCTTAACACTGAAGCTTTCTTT.

V is TRBV20-1 and J is TRBJ2-2; D ambiguous. V dropped 6 bases and J dropped 5 bases, with 10 bases sitting between them. Germline V lookup: CDR1 DFQATT, CDR2 SNEGSKA (reference sequence). This CDR3 contains 12 residues. CDR3 protein: CSAIFLTGELFF. The CDR3 DNA reads TGCAGTGCGATATTCTTAACCGGGGAGCTGTTTTTT.

This clonotype appeared many times. J is TRBJ2-7 and V is TRBV30; possibly TRBD1 for D (5 bases). Trimming cost V 0 bases and J 5 bases, with 11 bases left between them. This CDR3 has 13 residues. From germline, CDR1 is GTSNPN and CDR2 SVGIG (reference sequence). CDR3 in DNA: TGTGCCTGGAGTGTGCAGGGCGCCGACGAGCAGTACTTC. The encoded protein is CAWSVQGADEQYF.

This clonotype was counted at least ten times. This sequence joins TRBV2 and TRBJ2-7; D may be TRBD1 (5 bases). In germline, CDR1 is SNHLY, CDR2 FYNNEI. Trimming removed 7 bases from V and 3 bases from J, with 10 bases in between. This CDR3 spans 12 amino acids. The CDR3, as DNA: TGTGCCAGCACCCCAACAGGCTACGAGCAGTACTTC. This codes for CASTPTGYEQYF.

A word on this clonotype: The CDR3 does not close with the conserved phenylalanine or tryptophan, likely indicating a read error. The limits of the CDR3 on the DNA are not certain, so only TCRdb's listed CDR3 is given. V is TRBV12-3 or TRBV12-4 and J is TRBJ1-4. The CDR3 spans 10 amino acids, including both terminal residues. This chain's CDR3 is CASSFGDGRS.